This T cell receptor beta chain was found in a study of regulatory T cells in long-lasting Graves disease. This clonotype was found many times. Its antigen is not known. Findings of the study overall: Persistent patients shared more public clonotypes (about 2,700) than new patients (approximately 970).

Assembly of TCR beta libraries relied on iRepertoire HTBI primers together with Arm-PCR of CDR3 regions. Each CDR3 protein gets one entry after TCRdb re-called the multiplex PCR reads with MiXCR. The repertoire holds around 250,000 distinct CDR3 sequences, with under 20% as singletons. Trimming removed 1 base from V and 4 bases from J; junction bases left unmatched: 0. CDR3 length: 12 amino acids. Germline CDR1 is DFQATT and CDR2 is SNEGSKA (reference sequence). The time point: newly diagnosed GD, antithyroid drugs for less than 3 months. Researchers made the TCR library from RNA that was extracted from PBMCs. Another study also made use of these data, one on T cells in Graves' hyperthyroidism and ophthalmopathy.

The clonotype was recovered from a woman aged 25 to 39 with Graves disease. Sequenced here: peripheral blood mononuclear cells (PBMCs), sampled at new diagnosis, from a patient treated with antithyroid drugs. V is TRBV20-1 and J is TRBJ2-7, with 8 bases fitting TRBD1. CDR3 in DNA: TGCAGTGCTAGAGGGGACAGGTACGAGCAGTACTTC. Encoded protein: CSARGDRYEQYF.